These T cell receptor beta chains were read from a single sample in a study of cytomegalovirus exposure and HLA in healthy donors. The assay was immunoSEQ multiplex PCR, and TCRdb's table has in-frame clones only and misses some. The sample consists of 100,000 to 150,000 clones, 75% to 90% of them appearing once. The sample taken for sequencing was PBMCs. The origin of the receptors is a man aged 40-50 years in good health and CMV-seronegative. CDR3s include the opening cysteine and the closing phenylalanine or tryptophan. The D gene is left open where the match is weak. Expanded clones get a size class; other rows say once, few or many, or leave the size out.

NA,TRBV2,TRBJ2-2,TRBD2,CASSTLAVGELFF,TGTGCCAGCAGTACACTAGCGGTCGGGGAGCTGTTTTTT
NA,TRBV19,TRBJ2-5,TRBD1,CASSIDLLSGGGETQYF,TGTGCCAGTAGTATAGACCTACTCTCAGGGGGCGGGGAGACCCAGTACTTC
NA,TRBV19,TRBJ2-7,NA,CASSMRDRRLYEQYF,TGTGCCAGTAGTATGAGAGACAGAAGATTATACGAGCAGTACTTC
NA,TRBV6-6,TRBJ2-7,NA,CASSSVHEQYF,TGTGCCAGCAGTTCTGTCCACGAGCAGTACTTC
NA,TRBV28,TRBJ1-4,TRBD1,CASSVPGQGNEKLFF,TGTGCCAGCAGTGTACCGGGACAGGGGAATGAAAAACTGTTTTTT
NA,TRBV2,TRBJ2-7,NA,CASSEAGVPYEQYF,TGTGCCAGCAGTGAAGCGGGAGTTCCCTACGAGCAGTACTTC
NA,TRBV11-3,TRBJ2-7,TRBD1,CASSYSGTGYEQYF,TGTGCCAGCAGCTACTCCGGGACAGGCTACGAGCAGTACTTC
NA,TRBV7-9,TRBJ2-7,TRBD1,CASSSRDRSYEQYF,TGTGCCAGCAGCTCCCGGGACAGATCCTACGAGCAGTACTTC
NA,TRBV5-1,TRBJ2-7,NA,CASSRNTGYEQYF,TGCGCCAGCAGCCGTAATACAGGGTACGAGCAGTACTTC
NA,TRBV7-8,TRBJ2-7,TRBD1,CASSSGQGAFHEQYF,TGTGCCAGCAGCTCGGGACAGGGGGCGTTTCACGAGCAGTACTTC
NA,TRBV7-9,TRBJ1-3,NA,CASSLVQKAGNTIYF,TGTGCCAGCAGCTTAGTACAGAAAGCAGGAAACACCATATATTTT
NA,TRBV4-1,TRBJ1-6,NA,CASSQPSQGALDSPLHF,TGCGCCAGCAGCCAGCCCTCACAGGGCGCATTGGATTCACCCCTCCACTTT
NA,TRBV6-6,TRBJ2-3,NA,CASSLPGVDTQYF,TGTGCCAGCAGTCTCCCAGGGGTAGATACGCAGTATTTT
NA,TRBV5-6,TRBJ2-2,TRBD1,CASSYPGQGDTGELFF,TGTGCCAGCAGTTATCCGGGACAGGGGGACACCGGGGAGCTGTTTTTT
once,TRBV5-1,TRBJ2-1,TRBD2,CASSLREGRINEQFF,TGCGCCAGCAGCTTACGGGAGGGCCGGATCAATGAGCAGTTCTTC
NA,TRBV7-9,TRBJ1-5,TRBD1,CSSSLGGVRGEPQHF,TGTTCCAGCAGCTTAGGCGGCGTCAGGGGGGAGCCCCAGCATTTT
NA,TRBV7-6,TRBJ1-1,TRBD1,CASSTRTGVEGMNTEAFF,TGTGCCAGCAGCACCAGGACAGGGGTAGAAGGAATGAACACTGAAGCTTTCTTT
NA,TRBV4-3,TRBJ1-4,TRBD1,CASSQGRGQVREKLFF,TGCGCCAGCAGCCAAGGCAGGGGGCAAGTTCGGGAAAAACTGTTTTTT
NA,TRBV6-5,TRBJ1-1,NA,CASSQDSFSEAFF,TGTGCCAGCAGTCAAGACAGCTTTTCTGAAGCTTTCTTT
NA,TRBV19,TRBJ2-5,TRBD1,CASSRLLQGKETQYF,TGTGCCAGTAGCCGCCTTCTACAGGGGAAAGAGACCCAGTACTTC
NA,TRBV9,TRBJ2-3,NA,CASSPGNTDTQYF,TGTGCCAGCAGCCCGGGAAACACAGATACGCAGTATTTT
once,TRBV7-9,TRBJ2-1,NA,CASSLSWNEQFF,TGTGCCAGCAGCTTAAGCTGGAATGAGCAGTTCTTC
NA,TRBV7-2,TRBJ2-7,TRBD1,CASSRRQGSYEQYF,TGTGCCAGCAGCCGCCGACAGGGTTCCTACGAGCAGTACTTC
NA,TRBV18,TRBJ1-3,NA,CASSLSTVALGNTIYF,TGTGCCAGCTCACTTTCAACGGTCGCCCTAGGAAACACCATATATTTT
NA,TRBV27,TRBJ1-5,TRBD1,CASSLFWTGSNQPQHF,TGTGCCAGCAGTTTATTCTGGACAGGGAGCAATCAGCCCCAGCATTTT
NA,TRBV7-8,TRBJ2-5,TRBD2,CASSSLAGGYQETQYF,TGTGCCAGCAGCTCGCTCGCCGGGGGGTACCAAGAGACCCAGTACTTC
NA,TRBV6-6,TRBJ2-2,NA,CASSQGQAVGELFF,TGTGCCAGCTCGCAGGGGCAGGCGGTCGGGGAGCTGTTTTTT
NA,TRBV7-9,TRBJ1-2,NA,CSSSSFAQGAHGYTF,TGTTCCAGCAGCTCTTTCGCACAGGGAGCCCATGGCTACACCTTC
NA,TRBV4-3,TRBJ1-1,NA,CASSQDYTSQAFF,TGCGCCAGCAGCCAAGATTACACTAGTCAAGCTTTCTTT
NA,TRBV7-3,TRBJ2-2,TRBD2,CASSLGARGGAGELFF,TGTGCCAGCAGCCTTGGGGCCCGCGGGGGAGCCGGGGAGCTGTTTTTT
NA,TRBV7-8,TRBJ2-7,TRBD2,CASSPGTSGGEQYF,TGTGCCAGCAGCCCGGGGACTAGCGGGGGCGAGCAGTACTTC
NA,TRBV6-1,TRBJ2-5,NA,CASSEIGPVQETQYF,TGTGCCAGCAGTGAAATTGGCCCTGTCCAAGAGACCCAGTACTTC
few,TRBV4-3,TRBJ1-1,NA,CASSQDPDTLNTEAFF,TGCGCCAGCAGCCAAGATCCCGACACCCTGAACACTGAAGCTTTCTTT
NA,TRBV11-3,TRBJ2-2,NA,CASSSTGTDTGELFF,TGTGCCAGCAGCTCCACAGGGACGGACACCGGGGAGCTGTTTTTT
NA,TRBV28,TRBJ1-2,TRBD1,CASSLLQGSNYGYTF,TGTGCCAGCAGTTTGTTACAGGGGTCGAACTATGGCTACACCTTC
once,TRBV19,TRBJ2-7,NA,CASSIDPLAYEQYF,TGTGCCAGTAGTATAGACCCCCTTGCCTACGAGCAGTACTTC
NA,TRBV7-2,TRBJ1-5,NA,CASSSWANQPQHF,TGTGCCAGCAGCTCATGGGCCAATCAGCCCCAGCATTTT
few,TRBV5-4,TRBJ2-3,TRBD2,CASSRTSGGGTDTQYF,TGTGCCAGCAGCAGGACTAGCGGGGGGGGCACAGATACGCAGTATTTT
NA,TRBV11-3,TRBJ2-5,NA,CASSLDDRGETQYF,TGTGCCAGCAGCTTAGACGACCGCGGTGAGACCCAGTACTTC
NA,TRBV7-8,TRBJ1-5,NA,CASSLGVLMGNQPQHF,TGTGCCAGCAGCTTAGGAGTCCTAATGGGCAATCAGCCCCAGCATTTT